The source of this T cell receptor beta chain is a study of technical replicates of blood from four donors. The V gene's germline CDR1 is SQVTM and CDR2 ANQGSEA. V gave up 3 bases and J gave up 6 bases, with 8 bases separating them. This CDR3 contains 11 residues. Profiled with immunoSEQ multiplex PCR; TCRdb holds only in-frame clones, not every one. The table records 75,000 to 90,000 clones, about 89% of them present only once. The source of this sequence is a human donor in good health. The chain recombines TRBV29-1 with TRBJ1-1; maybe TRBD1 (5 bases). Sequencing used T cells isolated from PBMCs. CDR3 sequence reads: CSVDQGPEAFF. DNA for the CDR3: TGCAGCGTTGACCAGGGCCCTGAAGCTTTCTTT.